Presented here are 24 T cell receptor beta chains from one specimen sequenced in a study of T cell repertoires in cytomegalovirus infection (dated by TCRdb to about 2019). The instrument given in TCRdb is Illumina HiSeq 1500. The public reads were run again by TCRdb, first through fastp at Q25 and then through MiXCR, and only productive beta chains were kept. CDR3 protein duplicates are merged, each entry listing the most common genes and DNA. The sample contains roughly 800,000 distinct CDR3 sequences, 25% to 35% of them found a single time. The top ten clonotypes cover about an eighth of the sample. The sample's treatment or condition label, decoded: in vitro stimulation with specific CMV peptide epitopes to enrich CMV-specific T cells. These TCRs' antigens remain unknown. Sequencing used cultured CD8+ T cells from PBMCs, obtained from culture after CMV antigen stimulation. Receptor source: a human donor in good health (CMV status not recorded). Some clones in this sample may be carry-over from other donors' samples.

This rearrangement joins TRBV28 to TRBJ1-5; D might be TRBD1 (6 bases). The CDR3 contains 13 residues. Germline V gene data show CDR1 as MDHEN and CDR2 as SYDVKM. V was trimmed by 6 bases and J by 3 bases, leaving 9 bases between them. This chain's CDR3 is CASRQGPNQPQHF. The CDR3 nucleotides read TGTGCCAGCAGACAGGGCCCCAATCAGCCCCAGCATTTT. Supplemented by reference TRBV28 and TRBJ1-5, the full variable domain reads DVKVTQSSRYLVKRTGEKVFLECVQDMDHENMFWYRQDPGLGLRLIYFSYDVKMKEKGDIPEGYSVSREKKERFSLILESASTNQTSMYLCASRQGPNQPQHFGDGTRLSIL.

The chain carries TRBV27 and TRBJ2-1, with D possibly being TRBD1 (6 bases). The CDR3 covers 15 residues. The V end was cut by 5 bases, the J end by 9 bases, with 20 bases between. The germline V gene has CDR1 MNHEY and CDR2 SMNVEV (reference sequence). In DNA form, the CDR3 reads TGTGCCAGCAGTAGCTACAGGGACGAGCTAGGTGAGCAGTTCTTC. Translating gives CASSSYRDELGEQFF.

The chain carries TRBV4-2 and TRBJ1-6; D is ambiguous. The germline CDR1 and CDR2 sequences are LGHNA and YNFKEQ. The CDR3 totals 17 residues. The ends were cut back, 1 base at V and 8 bases at J, with 18 bases in the middle. CDR3 sequence: CASSQVGFDRVHSPLHF. The CDR3 nucleotides read TGTGCCAGCAGCCAAGTCGGATTTGACCGTGTCCATTCACCCCTCCACTTT.

V usage is TRBV10-3 and J usage is TRBJ2-5; 13 nucleotides align to TRBD2. Germline V gives CDR1 ENHRY, CDR2 SYGVKD. Trimming cost V 10 bases and J 3 bases; bases outside gene matches: 8. The CDR3 covers 15 residues. The CDR3: CATRSGLAGEETQYF. In nucleotides, the CDR3 is TGTGCCACCAGGTCTGGACTAGCGGGGGAAGAGACCCAGTACTTC.

This clonotype has only a few counts. The chain carries TRBV4-2 and TRBJ2-1; no definite D call. Trimming stripped 0 bases from V and 5 bases from J, with 14 bases between. Germline CDR1 and CDR2: LGHNA and YNFKEQ. This CDR3 region has 16 residues. This chain's CDR3 is CASSQDSPSTDNEQFF. The CDR3 DNA is TGTGCCAGCAGCCAAGATAGTCCTAGTACTGACAATGAGCAGTTCTTC.

This clonotype was counted only a few times. As DNA, the CDR3 is TGTGCCAGCATTAACGGCCCCGCCGAGGGAACCGGGGAGCTGTTTTTT. Residues: CASINGPAEGTGELFF. The chain combines TRBV6-2 or TRBV6-3 with TRBJ2-2; tentative D call: TRBD2 (5 bases). Germline lookup yields CDR1 MNHEY and CDR2 SVGEGT. The CDR3 is made up of 16 amino acids. The ends were cut back, 7 bases at V and 5 bases at J, with 20 bases in the middle.

The CDR3: CASSSEVAGTLDTQYF. CDR3 sequence (DNA): TGTGCCAGCAGCTCGGAGGTAGCAGGGACCTTAGATACGCAGTATTTT. The chain uses TRBV7-9 and TRBJ2-3, with D perhaps matching TRBD1 or TRBD2 (5 bases each). The germline V gene encodes CDR1 SEHNR and CDR2 FQNEAQ (reference sequence). This CDR3 spans 16 amino acids. The ends were cut back, 4 bases at V and 5 bases at J, with 19 bases in the middle.

Only one count was recorded for this clonotype. CDR3 nucleotide sequence: TGTGCCAGCAGCTTCGATCTCGGACAGGGGACCACTGAAGCTTTCTTT. Translated: CASSFDLGQGTTEAFF. The chain is built from TRBV7-2 and TRBJ1-1, with 9 bases fitting TRBD1. This CDR3 spans 16 amino acids. Per germline, CDR1 SGHTA and CDR2 FQGNSA. The J segment lost 4 bases and the V segment lost 3 bases, leaving 9 bases of the junction unmatched.

This chain joins TRBV15 and TRBJ2-1; tentative D call: TRBD1 (6 bases). CDR1 is LNHNV and CDR2 is YYDKDF in the germline V gene (reference sequence). This CDR3 contains 16 residues. V lost 6 bases and J lost 0, with 15 bases in between. CDR3 DNA sequence: TGTGCCACCAGTTTTACGACAGGCAACTCCTACAATGAGCAGTTCTTC. As protein: CATSFTTGNSYNEQFF.

The chain links TRBV15 to TRBJ2-1, with D unclear. The V gene lost 0 bases and the J gene lost 6 bases, with 6 bases spanning the gap. The CDR3 spans 13 residues. Germline V CDR1 and CDR2: LNHNV, YYDKDF (reference sequence). The CDR3 reads CATSRDESNEQFF. The DNA of the CDR3 is TGTGCCACCAGCAGAGACGAAAGCAATGAGCAGTTCTTC.

The rearrangement uses TRBV7-9 and TRBJ1-3; D is undetermined. CDR1 is SEHNR and CDR2 is FQNEAQ in the germline V gene (reference sequence). The V end lost 0 bases, the J end lost 4 bases, and 16 bases lay between the germline ends. The CDR3 sequence is 17 residues long. The CDR3 DNA is TGTGCCAGCAGCTTAGCAAGCGGCAAAAGCGGGGGAAACACCATATATTTT. It specifies CASSLASGKSGGNTIYF.

The CDR3: CASSQSRDRGLCEQYV. The CDR3 nucleotides read TGTGCCAGCAGTCAATCCCGGGACAGGGGGCTGTGCGAGCAGTACGTC. The gene calls are TRBV14 and TRBJ2-7; 12 bases are shared with TRBD1. With 6 bases clipped from V and 6 bases from J, the junction kept 12 bases outside the gene matches. This CDR3 is 16 amino acids long. From germline, CDR1 is SGHDN and CDR2 FVKESK.

Ten or more counts support this clonotype. The chain carries TRBV7-2 and TRBJ2-3, with 11 bases fitting TRBD1. Germline trimming cut 3 bases from V and 1 base from J; bases unmatched to any gene: 15. In germline, CDR1 is SGHTA, CDR2 FQGNSA. This CDR3 is built from 20 residues. CDR3 sequence (DNA): TGTGCCAGCAGCTTTCGGACAGGGGGCTTTGCGGGGGGGCGCACAGATACGCAGTATTTT. Its protein is CASSFRTGGFAGGRTDTQYF.

This clonotype was counted only a few times. V usage is TRBV6-1 and J usage is TRBJ2-1; D call uncertain. The CDR3 runs to 13 residues. Germline V gene sequence: CDR1 MNHNS, CDR2 SASEGT. Between the trimmed V and J ends, which lost 5 bases and 8 bases, there was a span of 13 bases. DNA for the CDR3: TGTGCCAGCAGTCTCCCCTCGTGGGATGAGCAGTTCTTC. Residues: CASSLPSWDEQFF.

In this sample, this clonotype turned up a few times. The V gene is TRBV12-3 or TRBV12-4, the J gene TRBJ1-6, with 8 nucleotides matching TRBD1. Trimming took 2 bases from V and 7 from J; bases not matched to a gene: 7. The CDR3 sequence is 16 residues long. DNA for the CDR3: TGTGCCAGCAGTTTATCCCCGGACAGGGAAAATTCACCCCTCCACTTT. This translates into CASSLSPDRENSPLHF.

J is TRBJ2-5 and V is TRBV6-1; TRBD2 might be the D (6 bases). V was cut by 6 bases and J by 2 bases, with 16 bases left in between. CDR3 length: 15 residues. Per germline, CDR1 MNHNS and CDR2 SASEGT. The CDR3 sequence is CASRRGTSYQETQYF. CDR3 sequence (DNA): TGTGCCAGCAGAAGAGGGACTTCTTATCAAGAGACCCAGTACTTC.

A few counts support this clonotype. The CDR3 DNA is TGTGCCAGCAGTGAAGGGTCCTTTGGAGAGACCCAGTACTTC. Amino acid sequence: CASSEGSFGETQYF. The chain combines TRBV6-1 with TRBJ2-5; D is unclear. V gave up 1 base and J gave up 4 bases, with 10 bases separating them. Germline V gives CDR1 MNHNS, CDR2 SASEGT. This CDR3 spans 14 amino acids.

The gene calls are TRBV6-1 and TRBJ1-2; D possibly corresponds to TRBD1 (5 bases). V lost 1 base and J 5 bases, leaving 14 bases between the germline ends. CDR1 is MNHNS and CDR2 is SASEGT in the germline V gene. There are 15 residues in the CDR3. CDR3 protein: CASSEDRGAGYGYTF. The CDR3, as DNA: TGTGCCAGCAGTGAAGATAGGGGCGCGGGGTATGGCTACACCTTC.

This clonotype appeared a single time. V usage is TRBV6-6 and J usage is TRBJ2-5; 16 bases align to TRBD2. This CDR3 has 19 residues. The trim removed 1 base at V and 4 bases at J, leaving 9 bases unmatched. The germline gives CDR1 MNHNY, CDR2 SVGAGI (reference sequence). CDR3 bases: TGTGCCAGCAGTTACTTACCGGGACTAGCGGGGGGGCCGGGAGAGACCCAGTACTTC. Protein product: CASSYLPGLAGGPGETQYF.

For this clonotype: As the CDR3 is not closed by the conserved phenylalanine or tryptophan, this likely results from a read error. The J gene is TRBJ1-2, the V gene TRBV6-6; a possible D gene is TRBD1 (6 bases). Germline CDR1 and CDR2: MNHNY and SVGAGI (reference sequence). CDR3 length: 14 residues. The V gene lost 7 bases and the J gene lost 4 bases, with 16 bases spanning the gap. The CDR3 DNA reads TGTGCCAGCACTGCAAGAGGGACACTCTATGGCTACACCTCC. Protein product: CASTARGTLYGYTS.

The chain links TRBV7-2 to TRBJ1-1; D gene ambiguous. V dropped 5 bases and J dropped 0 bases, with 10 bases sitting between them. The germline CDR1 and CDR2 sequences are SGHTA and FQGNSA. This CDR3 contains 14 residues. In DNA form, the CDR3 reads TGTGCCAGCAGCCCGATGGGTATGAACACTGAAGCTTTCTTT. It specifies CASSPMGMNTEAFF.

There are a few counts of this clonotype. The chain uses TRBV6-2 or TRBV6-3 and TRBJ2-3; no clear D. CDR3 size: 14 residues. Germline V gene lookup returns CDR1 MNHEY and CDR2 SVGEGT. Trimming shortened V by 1 base and J by 0 bases, and 5 bases separated the two germline ends. CDR3 sequence: CASSYFGSTDTQYF. CDR3 sequence (DNA): TGTGCCAGCAGTTACTTCGGGAGCACAGATACGCAGTATTTT.

Remarks on this clonotype: A much larger clone lies a single base off, so this may be a read error. This chain connects TRBV7-3 to TRBJ2-5; D is possibly TRBD1 (6 bases). Germline loops: CDR1 SGHTA, CDR2 FQGTGA. CDR3 size: 13 residues. CDR3 in amino acids: CVSSEDSQETQYF. The CDR3 coding sequence is TGTGTCAGCAGCGAGGACAGTCAAGAGACCCAGTACTTC.

This clonotype was seen at least ten times. This chain links TRBV7-8 with TRBJ2-3; D is ambiguous. This CDR3 has 12 amino acids. Germline CDR1 reads SGHVS; CDR2 reads FQNEAQ. V gave up 3 bases and J gave up 4 bases, with 5 bases separating them. CDR3 DNA sequence: TGTGCCAGCAGCTTTCTCCCAGATACGCAGTATTTT. Residues: CASSFLPDTQYF.